This record looks at one T cell receptor (beta chain) sequence and its context. In its sample, this clonotype was seen many times. Its antigen target is currently unknown. No much larger clone exists at a distance of one base, and base qualities are not known. After removal of 2 bases from V and 6 bases from J, the junction retains 9 bases not matched to a gene. The germline V gene encodes CDR1 SGHAT and CDR2 FQNNGV. Counted from cysteine to phenylalanine, this CDR3 has 15 amino acids. The DNA shown is the 45-base CDR3, in frame from base 1. This entry belongs to a study of T cells in Graves' hyperthyroidism and ophthalmopathy (dated 2019 in TCRdb). Concerning the study at large: Peripheral blood was collected at initial diagnosis, before any treatment. To identify TCR V-J signatures that set the groups apart, the researchers used a discovery cohort of about a hundred patients, made up of 40 to 45 with Graves' ophthalmopathy and 57 with stable Graves' hyperthyroidism. Prospective prediction of ophthalmopathy was tested in an independent validation cohort consisting of 18 to 20 hyperthyroidism patients and about 17 patients who later progressed to ophthalmopathy. The roughly 94 discovery patients were randomly split 7:3 into training and test sets. In roughly six Graves' hyperthyroidism patients, the study also compared T-cell repertoires from thyroid tissue with T-cell repertoires from blood. Once sampling was done, hyperthyroidism patients were given methimazole at a starting dose of 30 mg daily, whereas ophthalmopathy patients were given high-dose intravenous methylprednisolone. According to the paper, TCR Vbeta CDR3 sequencing was carried out on over 130 peripheral blood samples, which came from approximately 43 ophthalmopathy, approximately 72 hyperthyroidism and roughly 17 progressor patients. Here is what the overall study found, with its caveats: Most expanded thyroid clonotypes (frequency above 0.001) were also detected in blood, a finding suggesting that blood repertoires may reflect thyroid immune responses. No statistical method was used to set the sample size in advance, and investigators knew the group allocation. In validation, progression to ophthalmopathy was predicted by the model with around 71% sensitivity and approximately 78% specificity, a median of around 6.5 months before onset. A model built on a 13 V-J signature distinguished ophthalmopathy from stable hyperthyroidism, reaching around 90% sensitivity and about 81% specificity in cross-validation and 80%/75% in testing.

TCR beta CDR3 regions were amplified from RNA transcripts. A first-round RT-PCR of the TCR CDR3 used the HTBI primer set with the Qiagen OneStep RT-PCR kit. Libraries were constructed in a second round of multiplex PCR, after which size selection and purification were performed. Libraries were sequenced paired-end with 100 bp reads on an Illumina HiSeq2000. The original methods were these. SOAPnuke was used to process the raw data, removing reads that contained adapters or uncalled bases, had a mean Phred below 15, or lacked an exact match to the constant primer or identifier. High-quality paired reads were merged using COPE v1.2.5, and each unique nucleotide sequence was defined as a clonotype. Clonotypes were aligned to IMGT TRBV, TRBD and TRBJ reference segments using MiTCR v1.1. The analysis was restricted to V-J combinations with a frequency above 0.0001, which together covered approximately 99% of the repertoires. The TCS score was defined as the ratio of F50 (clonal expansion) to E x V (chaos), calculated using BLOSUM62-based TCRdist between CDR3 peptides within each V-J. Welch's t-statistics and random forest reduced around 520 V-J features to some 14, which were used in a naive Bayes classifier (R e1071). Using fastp trimming at Q25 and MiXCR clonotype assembly, TCRdb reanalyzed the public sequencing data and kept in-frame beta chains. Rows are unified per CDR3 protein, each entry keeping the most common DNA and genes. The V and J calls were determined by TCRdb, not by the authors. The sample table contains about 560,000 distinct CDR3 sequences; only one count was recorded for over 15% of them. The top ten clones comprise more than 15% of the sample.

A patient counted as having stable Graves' hyperthyroidism if no progression to ophthalmopathy occurred over 18 months of follow-up. Hyperthyroidism patients were newly diagnosed, with disease duration under 2 months, and aged 18 to 65 years. The study excluded patients with uncontrolled infections, other autoimmune diseases, pregnancy or lactation. Diagnoses relied on clinical symptoms, serum thyroxine and TRAb, thyroid ultrasound and orbital computed tomography. Ficoll-Paque density gradient centrifugation was used to isolate PBMCs from around 10 ml of fresh peripheral blood. Total RNA was extracted with Trizol reagent, and quality was checked on an Agilent 2100 Bioanalyzer.

The V and J genes are TRBV11-2 and TRBJ2-7; 8 central bases correspond to TRBD1. The sample taken for sequencing was blood. The clonotype originates from a woman under 30 with Graves' hyperthyroidism. The DNA reads as follows: TGTGCCAGCAGCTTAACTGAGACAGGGGTTGGCGAGCAGTACTTC. The resulting protein is CASSLTETGVGEQYF.